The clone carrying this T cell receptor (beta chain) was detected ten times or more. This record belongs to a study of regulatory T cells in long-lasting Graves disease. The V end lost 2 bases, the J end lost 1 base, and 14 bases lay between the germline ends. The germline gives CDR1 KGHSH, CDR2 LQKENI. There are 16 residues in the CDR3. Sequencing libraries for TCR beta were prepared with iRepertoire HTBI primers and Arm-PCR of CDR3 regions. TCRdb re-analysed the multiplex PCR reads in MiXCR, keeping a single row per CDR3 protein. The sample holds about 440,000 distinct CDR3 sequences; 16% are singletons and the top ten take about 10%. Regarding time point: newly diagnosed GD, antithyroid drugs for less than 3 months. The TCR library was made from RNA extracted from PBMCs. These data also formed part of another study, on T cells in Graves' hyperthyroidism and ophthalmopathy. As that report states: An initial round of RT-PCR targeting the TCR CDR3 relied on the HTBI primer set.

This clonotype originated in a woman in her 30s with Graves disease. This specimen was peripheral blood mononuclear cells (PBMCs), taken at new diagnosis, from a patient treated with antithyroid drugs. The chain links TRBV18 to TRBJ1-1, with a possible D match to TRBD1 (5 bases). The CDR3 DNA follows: TGTGCCAGCTCACCATCCTTCCGGGGGGGGAACACTGAAGCTTTCTTT. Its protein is CASSPSFRGGNTEAFF. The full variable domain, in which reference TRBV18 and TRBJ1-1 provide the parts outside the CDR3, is NAGVMQNPRHLVRRRGQEARLRCSPMKGHSHVYWYRQLPEEGLKFMVYLQKENIIDESGMPKERFSAEFPKEGPSILRIQQVVRGDSAAYFCASSPSFRGGNTEAFFGQGTRLTVV.